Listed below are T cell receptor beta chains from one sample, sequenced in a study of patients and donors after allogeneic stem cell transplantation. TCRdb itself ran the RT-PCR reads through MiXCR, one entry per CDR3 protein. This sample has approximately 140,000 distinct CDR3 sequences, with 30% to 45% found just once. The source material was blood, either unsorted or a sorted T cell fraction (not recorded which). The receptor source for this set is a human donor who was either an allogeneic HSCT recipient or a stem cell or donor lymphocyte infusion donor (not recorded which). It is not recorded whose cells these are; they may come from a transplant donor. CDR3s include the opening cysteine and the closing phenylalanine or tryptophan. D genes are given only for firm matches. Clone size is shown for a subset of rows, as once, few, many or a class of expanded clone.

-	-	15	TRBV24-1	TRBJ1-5	CATSEPGGSNQPQHF	TGTGCCACCAGTGAGCCCGGCGGGAGCAATCAGCCCCAGCATTTT
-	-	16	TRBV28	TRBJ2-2	CASSLLGISNTGELFF	TGTGCCAGCAGTTTACTCGGGATCTCAAACACCGGGGAGCTGTTTTTT
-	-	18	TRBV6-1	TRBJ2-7	CASSEGGAPALYSYEQYF	TGTGCCAGCAGTGAGGGTGGGGCCCCGGCCTTATACTCCTACGAGCAGTACTTC
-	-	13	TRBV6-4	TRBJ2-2	CASGSPNTGELFF	TGTGCCAGCGGCTCTCCCAACACCGGGGAGCTGTTTTTT
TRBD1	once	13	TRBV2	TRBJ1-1	CASRGGGNTEAFF	TGTGCCAGCAGAGGGGGCGGAAACACTGAAGCTTTCTTT
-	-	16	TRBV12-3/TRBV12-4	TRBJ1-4	CASSWEGPATNEKLFF	TGTGCCAGCAGTTGGGAGGGCCCTGCAACTAATGAAAAACTGTTTTTT
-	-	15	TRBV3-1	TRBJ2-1	CASSPFNGPYNEQFF	TGTGCCAGCAGCCCTTTTAACGGGCCCTACAATGAGCAGTTCTTC
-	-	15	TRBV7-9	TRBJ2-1	CASSFRLESYNEQFF	TGTGCCAGCAGCTTTAGACTAGAGTCCTACAATGAGCAGTTCTTC
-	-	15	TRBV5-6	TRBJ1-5	CASSAGVGRNQPQHF	TGTGCCAGCAGCGCGGGGGTCGGGAGAAATCAGCCCCAGCATTTT
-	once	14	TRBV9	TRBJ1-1	CASSVEVMNTEAFF	TGTGCCAGCAGCGTAGAGGTGATGAACACTGAAGCTTTCTTT
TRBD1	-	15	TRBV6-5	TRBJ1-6	CASSSSGTETSPLHF	TGTGCCAGCAGTTCCTCCGGGACAGAGACTTCACCCCTCCACTTT
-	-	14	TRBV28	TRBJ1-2	CASSLTPANYGYTF	TGTGCCAGCAGTTTAACCCCAGCTAACTATGGCTACACCTTC
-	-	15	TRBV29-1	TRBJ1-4	CSARSDLGTNEKLFF	TGCAGCGCCCGATCAGACCTCGGGACCAATGAAAAACTGTTTTTT
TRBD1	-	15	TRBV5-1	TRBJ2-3	CASSFTGTEVDTQYF	TGCGCCAGCAGCTTTACCGGGACAGAGGTAGATACGCAGTATTTT
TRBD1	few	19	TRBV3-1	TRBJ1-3	CASSQGPGGATLLGNTIYF	TGTGCCAGCAGCCAAGGTCCAGGGGGCGCGACACTACTTGGAAACACCATATATTTT
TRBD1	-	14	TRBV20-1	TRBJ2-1	CSAKWDRGYNEQFF	TGCAGTGCTAAATGGGACAGGGGCTACAATGAGCAGTTCTTC
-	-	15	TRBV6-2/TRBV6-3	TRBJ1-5	CASSAWTPPNQPQHF	TGTGCCAGCAGCGCCTGGACGCCGCCCAATCAGCCCCAGCATTTT
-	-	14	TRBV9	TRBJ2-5	CASSPFRVRETQYF	TGTGCCAGCAGCCCATTTAGGGTGCGGGAGACCCAGTACTTC